The next 7 T cell receptor beta chains were all read from a single sample in a study of cytomegalovirus exposure and HLA in healthy donors. Clones were sequenced by immunoSEQ multiplex PCR, and TCRdb holds only the in-frame ones, with some missing. The sample has 150,000 or so clones, 75% to 90% seen once. Sequencing was carried out using PBMCs. All receptors derive from a woman in her twenties or thirties in good health and CMV-seropositive.

The rearrangement links TRBV7-9 to TRBJ2-7; 11 bases line up with TRBD2. The ends lost 5 bases at V and 6 bases at J; junction bases unmatched: 9. Germline CDR1 and CDR2: SEHNR and FQNEAQ (reference sequence). The CDR3 covers 15 residues. The CDR3 DNA sequence: TGTGCCAGCAGCCCCTATGGGACTAGCGGAGCCGAGCAGTACTTC. The encoded protein is CASSPYGTSGAEQYF.

This chain uses TRBV7-2 with TRBJ1-1; TRBD1 agrees at 7 bases. The CDR3 sequence is 14 residues long. Germline V gives CDR1 SGHTA, CDR2 FQGNSA. Trimming removed 5 bases from V and 3 bases from J; junction bases left unmatched: 6. The CDR3 is CASSLKGQYTEAFF. CDR3 bases: TGTGCCAGCAGCCTAAAGGGACAGTACACTGAAGCTTTCTTT.

This chain joins TRBV5-1 and TRBJ2-7, with D possibly being TRBD1 (6 bases). Per the germline V gene, CDR1 is SGHRS and CDR2 is YFSETQ. The CDR3 consists of 14 residues. V lost 5 bases and J lost 4, with 16 bases in between. CDR3 DNA: TGCGCCAGCAGTATCGCAGGGGATTCTTACGAGCAGTACTTC. As protein: CASSIAGDSYEQYF.

In this sample, this clone turned up a few times. The CDR3 region is CASSVTSGGRGEQYF. CDR3 coding DNA: TGTGCCAGCAGCGTCACTAGCGGGGGGCGGGGCGAGCAGTACTTC. This sequence joins TRBV7-2 and TRBJ2-7; 12 nucleotides match TRBD2. In germline, CDR1 is SGHTA, CDR2 FQGNSA. With V trimmed by 5 bases and J by 6 bases, 8 bases remained unmatched. This CDR3 is built from 15 residues. Full variable domain (remainder filled in from reference TRBV7-2 and TRBJ2-7): GAGVSQSPSNKVTEKGKDVELRCDPISGHTALYWYRQSLGQGLEFLIYFQGNSAPDKSGLPSDRFSAERTGGSVSTLTIQRTQQEDSAVYLCASSVTSGGRGEQYFGPGTRLTVT.

The rearrangement joins TRBV19 to TRBJ1-5; 8 nucleotides agree with TRBD1. The CDR3 sequence is 17 residues long. Germline CDR1 and CDR2: LNHDA and SQIVND (reference sequence). The junction had 8 bases not matched to a gene; V was cut back by 0 bases and J by 4 bases. The CDR3 reads CASSIDPGDRMNQPQHF. CDR3 nucleotide sequence: TGTGCCAGTAGTATAGATCCGGGGGACAGGATGAATCAGCCCCAGCATTTT.

The chain couples TRBV9 to TRBJ2-3, with a possible D match to TRBD2 (5 bases). Germline CDR1 SGDLS, CDR2 YYNGEE. The CDR3 consists of 12 residues. V lost 5 bases and J 6 bases, leaving 10 bases between the germline ends. CDR3: CASRAEGDTQYF. DNA for the CDR3: TGTGCCAGCAGGGCTGAGGGTGATACGCAGTATTTT.

This chain connects TRBV7-8 to TRBJ2-5, with D maybe TRBD2 (5 bases). CDR3 length: 15 amino acids. V lost 1 base, J lost 3 bases, and 12 bases lay in between. CDR1 and CDR2 from the germline V gene are SGHVS and FQNEAQ. In DNA, the CDR3 is TGTGCCAGCAGCTTAGATCGGCAAGCGGAAGAGACCCAGTACTTC. Translating it yields CASSLDRQAEETQYF.